A selection of T cell receptor beta chains follows, all from one sample in a study of cytomegalovirus exposure and HLA in healthy donors. Repertoires were generated with immunoSEQ multiplex PCR, while TCRdb's copy carries only in-frame clones and drops some. The listing records 150,000 to 250,000 clones. Sequencing was done on a sample of PBMCs. The receptor set was obtained from a boy between 5 and 17 years old in good health and CMV-seronegative. Each CDR3 is given with its conserved first and last residue. Each record gives: V gene, J gene, D gene, CDR3 protein, CDR3 DNA. D genes are given only for firm matches.

v_gene: TRBV19; j_gene: TRBJ1-2; d_gene: -; CDR3aa: CASSMGASYGYTF; CDR3nt: TGTGCCAGTAGTATGGGGGCATCGTATGGCTACACCTTC
v_gene: TRBV10-1; j_gene: TRBJ1-2; d_gene: TRBD1; CDR3aa: CASSESARQGQNYGYTF; CDR3nt: TGCGCCAGCAGTGAGTCGGCTAGACAGGGGCAAAACTATGGCTACACCTTC
v_gene: TRBV30; j_gene: TRBJ1-5; d_gene: -; CDR3aa: CAWSPGGGQPQHF; CDR3nt: TGTGCCTGGAGTCCCGGGGGAGGTCAGCCCCAGCATTTT
v_gene: TRBV9; j_gene: TRBJ2-7; d_gene: TRBD2; CDR3aa: CASSVKAGVIYEQYF; CDR3nt: TGTGCCAGCAGCGTAAAGGCGGGGGTAATCTACGAGCAGTACTTC
v_gene: TRBV9; j_gene: TRBJ2-1; d_gene: -; CDR3aa: CASSVAVRGSYNEQFF; CDR3nt: TGTGCCAGCAGCGTAGCGGTCCGGGGTTCCTACAATGAGCAGTTCTTC
v_gene: TRBV27; j_gene: TRBJ1-1; d_gene: -; CDR3aa: CASSLGRGTEAFF; CDR3nt: TGTGCCAGCAGTTTAGGTCGGGGCACTGAAGCTTTCTTT
v_gene: TRBV19; j_gene: TRBJ2-7; d_gene: TRBD1; CDR3aa: CASSIGQGIFEQYF; CDR3nt: TGTGCCAGTAGTATTGGACAGGGAATCTTCGAGCAGTACTTC
v_gene: TRBV5-6; j_gene: TRBJ1-1; d_gene: TRBD1; CDR3aa: CASSYRDRGLAEAFF; CDR3nt: TGTGCCAGCAGCTACCGGGACAGGGGGCTCGCTGAAGCTTTCTTT
v_gene: TRBV5-1; j_gene: TRBJ1-1; d_gene: -; CDR3aa: CASSLVINMNTEAFF; CDR3nt: TGCGCCAGCAGCTTGGTTATTAATATGAACACTGAAGCTTTCTTT
v_gene: TRBV9; j_gene: TRBJ2-3; d_gene: TRBD2; CDR3aa: CASSVDSGGGTDTQYF; CDR3nt: TGTGCCAGCAGCGTAGATAGCGGGGGGGGCACAGATACGCAGTATTTT
v_gene: TRBV30; j_gene: TRBJ2-1; d_gene: -; CDR3aa: CAWSRGYNEQFF; CDR3nt: TGTGCCTGGAGTAGGGGATACAATGAGCAGTTCTTC
v_gene: TRBV14; j_gene: TRBJ1-4; d_gene: TRBD1; CDR3aa: CASSQNRGPNEKLFF; CDR3nt: TGTGCCAGCAGCCAAAACAGGGGGCCCAATGAAAAACTGTTTTTT
v_gene: TRBV4-1; j_gene: TRBJ2-2; d_gene: TRBD1; CDR3aa: CASSLSGQGASGELFF; CDR3nt: TGCGCCAGCAGCCTATCGGGACAGGGGGCGTCCGGGGAGCTGTTTTTT
v_gene: TRBV7-3; j_gene: TRBJ1-1; d_gene: -; CDR3aa: CASSLGQMGTEAFF; CDR3nt: TGTGCCAGCAGCCTCGGACAGATGGGCACTGAAGCTTTCTTT